This TCR beta chain originates from a study of spatial heterogeneity in lung cancer (dated by TCRdb to between 2017 and 2020). Notes on the research overall: Beta-chain transcripts were consistently detected in greater numbers than alpha-chain transcripts, which likely reflects a higher abundance of beta-chain transcripts. In tumor regions, TCR transcript counts showed a strong correlation with a T cell transcriptional module score derived from matched bulk RNA-seq. In non-small cell lung cancer, the study quantitatively compared TCR alpha and beta repertoires across several tumor regions, matched nontumor lung, and blood. In the raw uncorrected reads, each unique combination of TCR and UMI appeared more than ten times on average. TCR repertoire features were related to nonsynonymous mutation counts determined by whole-exome sequencing of tumor tissue. At surgery, 200 or so tumor regions, roughly 63 matched nontumor lung samples and 56 PBMC samples were TCR-sequenced for both alpha and beta chains.

A note on this clonotype: The specificity of this receptor is unknown. It has no much larger one-base neighbor in the sample; base qualities were not kept.

The sample's time point label, in plain terms: sample taken at primary tumor resection. Donors were over 60 patients with early-stage, untreated non-small cell lung cancer from the lung TRACERx cohort. Without any cell sorting, TCR sequencing was performed on whole RNA extracted either from tumor and nontumor lung tissue or from cryopreserved PBMC samples. Patients were selected for TCR sequencing only if sufficient RNA was available from at least two tumor regions. Tumor and adjacent nontumor lung specimens were reviewed by a lung pathologist before selection. Libraries were prepared through 5' RACE. This sample was sequenced with a NextSeq 500. The TCR library protocol attached a unique molecular identifier to each TCR cDNA molecule to allow correction of PCR and sequencing errors. In the authors' own workflow: TCR identification, UMI-based error correction and CDR3 extraction were all carried out with Decombinator tools. Expanded TCRs were defined as those above a frequency of 2 per 1,000, corresponding to the top 1% of the tumor frequency distribution. Expanded tumor TCRs statistically deemed absent (corrected P<0.05) from at least one tumor region were classed as regional, and all other expanded tumor TCRs were classed as ubiquitous. Renyi diversity was calculated using the R vegan package after each repertoire was subsampled 100 times to 5,000 TCRs. To build CDR3 similarity networks, amino acid triplet string-kernel similarity was used, and CDR3s were connected when their pairwise similarity was above 0.82. TCRdb reworked the public reads: Q25 trimming with fastp, MiXCR clone assembly, productive beta chains retained. Every distinct CDR3 protein forms one entry, paired with its most common genes and DNA. It is TCRdb's table, rather than the study itself, that gives the V and J calls and clone size. The sample has some 7,000 distinct CDR3 sequences on record, about 14% of them singletons. In total, the top ten clones hold about 10% of the sample.

V loses 5 bases at its end and J loses 7 bases; junction bases beyond the gene matches: 6. CDR1 and CDR2 (SGHAT, FQNNGV) derive from the germline V gene. Counted from cysteine to phenylalanine, this CDR3 has 15 amino acids. The read is trimmed to its CDR3 DNA, 45 bases read in frame from base 1. Overall study outcomes, separate from this receptor: Counts of ubiquitous and regional expanded TCRs correlated with counts of ubiquitous and regional nonsynonymous mutations, respectively. Additional single-cell paired TCR alpha and beta sequencing was considered necessary to confirm, at a functional level, the hypothesis that regional TCRs recognize regional mutations. TCR-seq coverage of tumor T cells was estimated to be only 7% to 7.5% for alpha chains and more than 11% for beta chains. The number of expanded intratumoral alpha and beta TCRs correlated with the tumor nonsynonymous mutation count.

Recombination connected TRBV11-2 to TRBJ2-1; TRBD1 fits 12 bases in the junction. This clonotype was sampled from a male donor with early-stage non-small cell lung cancer. This sample comprised lung tumor tissue, obtained at surgery. The CDR3 region reads CASSRDRGRWNEQFF. The DNA sequence follows: TGTGCCAGCAGCCGGGACAGGGGGCGCTGGAATGAGCAGTTCTTC. Extended through the reference TRBV11-2 and TRBJ2-1 proteins, this CDR3 yields the full variable domain: EAGVAQSPRYKIIEKRQSVAFWCNPISGHATLYWYQQILGQGPKLLIQFQNNGVVDDSQLPKDRFSAERLKGVDSTLKIQPAKLEDSAVYLCASSRDRGRWNEQFFGPGTRLTVL.